A selection of T cell receptor beta chains follows, all from one sample in a study of neurological immune-mediated disorders. One entry per CDR3 protein results from TCRdb running MiXCR on the 5' RACE reads. The sample includes roughly 98,000 distinct CDR3 sequences, less than 15% seen only once; the top ten take approximately 5%. The sequencing input was PBMCs. These receptor sequences come from a female donor with HTLV-1-associated myelopathy (HAM/TSP). The CDR3 runs from the conserved cysteine through the conserved F or W. Each record gives: J gene, V gene, CDR3 length, clone size, D gene, CDR3 DNA, CDR3 protein. A D gene is named only where the DNA matches it firmly. Clone size is given for some rows only: seen once, a few or many times, or a class if the clone is expanded.

TRBJ1-4	TRBV10-2	13	-	-	TGCGCCAGCAGTGTAGAGCCGACGGAAAAACTGTTTTTT	CASSVEPTEKLFF
TRBJ2-3	TRBV10-1	12	many	-	TGCGCCAGCAGTGAGATACCAGATACGCAGTATTTT	CASSEIPDTQYF
TRBJ2-7	TRBV5-1	14	many	TRBD1	TGCGCCAGCAGGGCCGGGACAGTTCTCTACGAGCAGTACTTC	CASRAGTVLYEQYF
TRBJ2-7	TRBV14	14	many	-	TGTGCCAGCAGCCAAGGCTCGCATAGCTACGAGCAGTACTTC	CASSQGSHSYEQYF
TRBJ2-5	TRBV5-1	15	-	-	TGCGCCAGCAGCTGGACAGTAGGGCGGAGAGAGACCCAGTACTTC	CASSWTVGRRETQYF
TRBJ1-5	TRBV5-6	16	many	-	TGTGCCAGCAGCCTCCAAGGGGAGGGCAGCAATCAGCCCCAGCATTTT	CASSLQGEGSNQPQHF
TRBJ1-1	TRBV6-4	14	many	-	TGTGCCAGCAGTGAAACAGCACCGAACACTGAAGCTTTCTTT	CASSETAPNTEAFF
TRBJ2-1	TRBV6-5	14	many	TRBD2	TGTGCCAGCAACAGCGGGGGGGGCTGGGACGAGCAGTTCTTC	CASNSGGGWDEQFF
TRBJ2-7	TRBV28	13	many	-	TGTGCCAGCAGGCAGGGGGGAGGTTACGAGCAGTACTTC	CASRQGGGYEQYF
TRBJ2-4	TRBV20-1	13	many	-	TGCAGTGCCCTCGGGGGAGCCAAAAACATTCAGTACTTC	CSALGGAKNIQYF
TRBJ1-1	TRBV2	13	few	-	TGTGCCAGCAGTGAGGCCAGAAACACTGAAGCTTTCTTT	CASSEARNTEAFF
TRBJ2-3	TRBV18	13	few	TRBD2	TGTGCCAGCGCGGCGGGGGGCACAGATACGCAGTATTTT	CASAAGGTDTQYF
TRBJ2-6	TRBV20-1	12	many	-	TGCCAATCGATCTCTGGGGCCAACGTCCTGACTTTC	CQSISGANVLTF
TRBJ1-5	TRBV20-1	14	many	-	TGCAGTGCTAGAGCAAGGGAGGGCAATCAGCCCCAGCATTTT	CSARAREGNQPQHF
TRBJ2-2	TRBV12-3/TRBV12-4	14	many	-	TGTGCCAGCAGTTTAGAACCCAACACCGGGGAGCTGTTTTTT	CASSLEPNTGELFF
TRBJ2-2	TRBV5-1	11	many	-	TGCGCCAGCAGCGGGATCCGCGGGCTGTTTTTT	CASSGIRGLFF
TRBJ1-5	TRBV28	16	many	-	TGTGCCAGCAGTTGGGCCATGACAGGACTGTATCAGCCCCAGCATTTT	CASSWAMTGLYQPQHF
TRBJ2-3	TRBV3-1	16	-	TRBD1	TGTGCCAGCAGCCAGAGGGGGCGGGCCTACAAAGATACGCAGTATTTT	CASSQRGRAYKDTQYF
TRBJ2-5	TRBV5-6	14	many	-	TGTGCCAGCAGCTTGGGGTCTGTGGCATTGACCCAGTACTTC	CASSLGSVALTQYF
TRBJ2-1	TRBV20-1	14	many	TRBD2	TGCAGTGCTCAGGGGCGGGGGGGTTACTATGAGCAGTTCTTC	CSAQGRGGYYEQFF
TRBJ2-3	TRBV5-1	16	many	-	TGCGCCAGCAGCTTGGGGGCACGGCGAAGCACAGATACGCAGTATTTT	CASSLGARRSTDTQYF
TRBJ2-7	TRBV5-1	15	many	-	TGCGCCAGCAGCCCGGGCGCCCGGGAGAGGCTCGAGCAGTACTTC	CASSPGARERLEQYF
TRBJ2-3	TRBV20-1	14	many	-	TGCAGTGCTACCCGCGGGGCGCACACAGATACGCAGTATTTT	CSATRGAHTDTQYF
TRBJ2-7	TRBV10-2	14	many	-	TGCGCCAGCAGTGAGTCGAACGGACCCTACGAGCAGTACTTC	CASSESNGPYEQYF
TRBJ2-2	TRBV5-1	13	many	-	TGCGCCAGCAGCTTGGACAGAACCGGGGAGCTGTTTTTT	CASSLDRTGELFF
TRBJ1-1	TRBV12-3/TRBV12-4	16	many	TRBD1	TGTGCCAGCAGTTTTCGGCCACAGGGGAAGAACACTGAAGCTTTCTTT	CASSFRPQGKNTEAFF
TRBJ2-3	TRBV14	14	many	-	TGTGCCAGCAGCCAACACACAGGGTCAGATACGCAGTATTTT	CASSQHTGSDTQYF
TRBJ2-1	TRBV5-6	15	few	-	TGTGCCAGCAGCACCCCCCTAGAGGGGGGCAATGAGCAGTTCTTC	CASSTPLEGGNEQFF
TRBJ2-7	TRBV20-1	16	many	TRBD1	TGCAGTGCTAGTCCGGACGGGACAGGGGCAACCTACGAGCAGTACTTC	CSASPDGTGATYEQYF
TRBJ1-1	TRBV20-1	15	many	-	TGCAGTGCTAGAGACCTTCGACGGGGGAACACTGAAGCTTTCTTT	CSARDLRRGNTEAFF
TRBJ2-6	TRBV5-5	19	many	-	TGTGCCAGCAGCTTGAGGGACACCAAGAGGCTCACTGGGGCCAACGTCCTGACTTTC	CASSLRDTKRLTGANVLTF
TRBJ2-7	TRBV7-2	12	few	-	TGTGCCAGCAGCTTAGTTCCTAACGAGCAGTACTTC	CASSLVPNEQYF
TRBJ2-5	TRBV12-3/TRBV12-4	13	-	-	TGTGCCAGCAGTTGGACAGTCGGCGAGACCCAGTACTTC	CASSWTVGETQYF
TRBJ2-3	TRBV5-8	15	many	-	TGTGCCAGCAGCTTCGGGGGCACTAGCACAGATACGCAGTATTTT	CASSFGGTSTDTQYF
TRBJ2-2	TRBV12-3/TRBV12-4	15	many	-	TGTGCCAGCTCTAAAGCGGGCACGAACACCGGGGAGCTGTTTTTT	CASSKAGTNTGELFF
TRBJ2-3	TRBV5-1	16	few	TRBD2	TGCGCCAGCAGCTTGTCAGCGGGGGGCAATAGGGATACGCAGTATTTT	CASSLSAGGNRDTQYF
TRBJ1-4	TRBV28	13	many	-	TGTGCCAGCAGTTTCGGGACGGAAGAAAAACTGTTTTTT	CASSFGTEEKLFF
TRBJ2-7	TRBV5-1	16	-	-	TGCGCCAACAGCTTAGGTTCGACAGAATCTCTGTACGAGCAGTACTTC	CANSLGSTESLYEQYF
TRBJ2-1	TRBV5-6	15	many	TRBD2	TGTGCCAGCAGCTTGGCTGGCGGGGGGGACAATGAGCAGTTCTTC	CASSLAGGGDNEQFF
TRBJ2-3	TRBV29-1	13	many	TRBD1	TGCAGCGTTGGACAGGGAGGCACAGATACGCAGTATTTT	CSVGQGGTDTQYF
TRBJ2-6	TRBV19	15	-	-	TGTGCCAGTAGTAATTACCGGCCTGGGGCCAACGTCCTGACTTTC	CASSNYRPGANVLTF
TRBJ1-2	TRBV28	16	many	-	TGTGCCAGCAGTTCCGAACAAGGGGGGGAGGGCTATGGCTACACCTTC	CASSSEQGGEGYGYTF
TRBJ1-1	TRBV18	13	many	-	TGTGCCAGCTCACCACGACCGAACACTGAAGCTTTCTTT	CASSPRPNTEAFF
TRBJ2-1	TRBV7-9	15	many	-	TGTGCCAGCAGCTTAGGAGGGGGGCAGAACAATGAGCAGTTCTTC	CASSLGGGQNNEQFF
TRBJ1-5	TRBV28	16	many	-	TGTGCCAGCAGGGGGGTGAAACCGGTGAGCAATCAGCCCCAGCATTTT	CASRGVKPVSNQPQHF
TRBJ1-2	TRBV11-2	12	many	-	TGTGCCAGCAGCCAAAGCAGGGTTGGCTACACCTTC	CASSQSRVGYTF